The sequence of this TCR beta chain was determined in a study of graft-versus-host responses after intestinal transplantation. Details on this clone: No antigen is known for it.

Method: immunoSEQ multiplex PCR; TCRdb's copy keeps in-frame clones and lacks some. Among 100,000 or so clones, about 92% were seen once, and the ten largest hold about 2%. This CDR3 contains 13 residues. The germline V gene encodes CDR1 SQVTM and CDR2 ANQGSEA. V shed 7 bases, J shed 0 bases, and the junction held 5 bases outside the gene matches. Sequenced material: unstimulated CD8+ T cells sorted from spleen or lymph node cells, taken before intestinal transplant. This sequence was found in a human donor who received an intestinal transplant. The chain combines TRBV29-1 with TRBJ1-1, with 7 bases that match TRBD1. The CDR3 loop is CSDLTGVNTEAFF. Written as DNA, the CDR3 is TGCAGCGACCTCACAGGGGTGAACACTGAAGCTTTCTTT.